One and the same sample provided the 18 T cell receptor beta chains below, sequenced in a study of shared clonotypes between healthy human individuals. This table comes from immunoSEQ multiplex PCR, and its TCRdb copy is limited to in-frame clones, with some not included. The table includes about 2.1 million clones, 93% detected once. CD45RO-negative CD8 cells positively selected for CCR7 made up the naive population, which excluded terminally differentiated effector memory CD45RA+ cells. Specimen: naive CD8+ T cells from PBMCs. Every receptor here comes from a man in his late teens or twenties in good health. Some clones in this sample may be carry-over from other donors' samples.

A remark on this clone: The sample holds other DNA sequences that translate to the same CDR3. This sequence joins TRBV9 and TRBJ2-7, with TRBD2 as a possible D gene (6 bases). The CDR3 has 15 residues. Germline CDR1 and CDR2: SGDLS and YYNGEE. Trimming cost V 0 bases and J 0 bases, with 10 bases left between them. This CDR3 reads CASSVGGASSYEQYF. In DNA, the CDR3 is TGTGCCAGCAGCGTAGGCGGGGCTAGCTCCTACGAGCAGTACTTC. Full variable domain (missing parts from reference TRBV9 and TRBJ2-7): DSGVTQTPKHLITATGQRVTLRCSPRSGDLSVYWYQQSLDQGLQFLIQYYNGEERAKGNILERFSAQQFPDLHSELNLSSLELGDSALYFCASSVGGASSYEQYFGPGTRLTVT.

The chain employs TRBV27 and TRBJ1-5, with no clear D. This CDR3 spans 13 amino acids. Germline lookup yields CDR1 MNHEY and CDR2 SMNVEV (reference sequence). Trimming stripped 4 bases from V and 2 bases from J, with 6 bases between. The chain's CDR3 is CASSSMGNQPQHF. The CDR3 DNA is TGTGCCAGCAGTTCCATGGGCAATCAGCCCCAGCATTTT.

The rearrangement uses TRBV28 and TRBJ1-4, with D possibly TRBD1 on 6 matching bases. Trimming took off 6 bases at V and 10 bases at J, with 21 bases between the two ends. The length of the CDR3 is 15 residues. The V gene's germline CDR1 is MDHEN and CDR2 SYDVKM. CDR3 amino acids: CASSLSQGILVKLFF. DNA for the CDR3: TGTGCCAGCAGCCTTTCGCAGGGGATTTTGGTAAAACTGTTTTTT. Filled out from reference TRBV28 and TRBJ1-4, the complete variable domain reads DVKVTQSSRYLVKRTGEKVFLECVQDMDHENMFWYRQDPGLGLRLIYFSYDVKMKEKGDIPEGYSVSREKKERFSLILESASTNQTSMYLCASSLSQGILVKLFFGSGTQLSVL.

This sequence joins TRBV21-1 and TRBJ2-1; the D call of TRBD2 is as the table states it, not checked on the DNA. TRBV21-1 is listed as a pseudogene. This CDR3 contains 15 residues. CDR3 amino acids: CASSKPQAGAYEQFF. In DNA, the CDR3 is TGTGCCAGCAGCAAACCCCAAGCGGGAGCTTATGAGCAGTTCTTC.

In its sample, this clone was seen a few times. The rearrangement links TRBV25-1 to TRBJ1-5; TRBD1 matches at 7 bases. The J segment lost 2 bases and the V segment lost 4 bases, leaving 2 bases of the junction unmatched. This CDR3 has 14 amino acids. Germline V lookup: CDR1 MGHDK, CDR2 SYGVNS. This chain's CDR3 is CASSATGGNQPQHF. The CDR3 nucleotides read TGTGCCAGCAGTGCTACAGGGGGCAATCAGCCCCAGCATTTT. Together with reference TRBV25-1 and TRBJ1-5, the CDR3 gives the full variable domain: EADIYQTPRYLVIGTGKKITLECSQTMGHDKMYWYQQDPGMELHLIHYSYGVNSTEKGDLSSESTVSRIRTEHFPLTLESARPSHTSQYLCASSATGGNQPQHFGDGTRLSIL.

The rearrangement joins TRBV19 to TRBJ2-1, with 7 bases that match TRBD1. The CDR3 contains 15 residues. Per germline, CDR1 LNHDA and CDR2 SQIVND (reference sequence). V gave up 5 bases and J gave up 3 bases; unmatched junction bases: 7. CDR3 sequence: CASSLDRRFYNEQFF. The CDR3 DNA reads as TGTGCCAGTAGTCTGGACAGGAGGTTCTACAATGAGCAGTTCTTC.

The V call is TRBV9, the J call TRBJ1-1, with TRBD1 matching over 7 bases. J was trimmed by 5 bases and V by 4 bases; bases with no gene match: 11. Per germline, CDR1 SGDLS and CDR2 YYNGEE. The length of the CDR3 is 15 residues. CDR3 sequence reads: CASSPEGAAGTEAFF. CDR3 nucleotides: TGTGCCAGCAGCCCAGAGGGGGCCGCCGGTACTGAAGCTTTCTTT. Variable domain in full (rest from reference TRBV9 and TRBJ1-1): DSGVTQTPKHLITATGQRVTLRCSPRSGDLSVYWYQQSLDQGLQFLIQYYNGEERAKGNILERFSAQQFPDLHSELNLSSLELGDSALYFCASSPEGAAGTEAFFGQGTRLTVV.

About this clone: A read error may be the cause here, since a much bigger clone is one base away. This same CDR3 is encoded by further DNA sequences in the sample. CDR3 sequence reads: CASSLGTYEQYF. DNA of the CDR3: TGTGCCAGCAGCTTAGGGACCTACGAGCAGTACTTC. The V gene is TRBV7-2, the J gene TRBJ2-7; D unresolved. CDR1 is SGHTA and CDR2 is FQGNSA in the germline V gene. The CDR3 length is 12 residues. Trimming left V 1 base short and J 2 bases short, with 3 bases between.

The chain combines TRBV9 with TRBJ2-3; D is perhaps TRBD1 or TRBD2 (5 bases each). V gave up 4 bases and J gave up 6 bases, with 15 bases separating them. Germline-derived CDR1 and CDR2 are SGDLS and YYNGEE. CDR3 length: 14 residues. The CDR3 spells CASSTGDPGDTQYF. In DNA form, the CDR3 reads TGTGCCAGCAGCACCGGGGACCCGGGGGATACGCAGTATTTT. The entire variable domain, with the rest obtained from reference TRBV9 and TRBJ2-3, is as follows: DSGVTQTPKHLITATGQRVTLRCSPRSGDLSVYWYQQSLDQGLQFLIQYYNGEERAKGNILERFSAQQFPDLHSELNLSSLELGDSALYFCASSTGDPGDTQYFGPGTRLTVL.

Only one count was recorded for this clone. The chain uses TRBV29-1 and TRBJ2-7; possibly TRBD1 for D (6 bases). This CDR3 region has 15 residues. The germline V gene has CDR1 SQVTM and CDR2 ANQGSEA. The ends were cut back, 1 base at V and 4 bases at J, with 17 bases in the middle. CDR3 coding DNA: TGCAGCGTTGAAGTTCCGGACAGTGGGGATTACGAGCAGTACTTC. This encodes CSVEVPDSGDYEQYF.

This CDR3 reads CASSLGPGTPGSEQYF. CDR3 nucleotide sequence: TGTGCCAGCAGCTTGGGGCCGGGGACACCGGGCTCCGAGCAGTACTTC. V is TRBV4-2 and J is TRBJ2-7; TRBD1 might be the D (6 bases). This CDR3 region has 16 residues. Germline V gene lookup returns CDR1 LGHNA and CDR2 YNFKEQ. V lost 5 bases and J lost 6, with 23 bases in between.

The chain employs TRBV29-1 and TRBJ2-5, with D tentatively TRBD2 (6 bases). This CDR3 region has 12 residues. Trimming removed 7 bases at V and 2 bases at J, with 11 bases between. The germline V gene has CDR1 SQVTM and CDR2 ANQGSEA. The CDR3 loop is CSGAGTQETQYF. The CDR3 coding sequence is TGCAGCGGGGCCGGGACTCAAGAGACCCAGTACTTC.

The chain employs TRBV5-1 and TRBJ1-3; possible D gene TRBD1, 5 bases. The V end was cut by 4 bases, the J end by 0 bases, with 11 bases between. CDR3 length equals 15 residues. Germline V gene sequence: CDR1 SGHRS, CDR2 YFSETQ. CDR3 sequence reads: CASSPRDASGNTIYF. CDR3 nucleotides: TGCGCCAGCAGCCCCCGGGACGCCTCTGGAAACACCATATATTTT.

The J gene is TRBJ2-5, the V gene TRBV19, with D unresolved. This CDR3 contains 13 residues. Trimming removed 4 bases from V and 1 base from J, with 7 bases in between. From germline, CDR1 is LNHDA and CDR2 SQIVND (reference sequence). This CDR3 is CASSTQPQETQYF. DNA of the CDR3: TGTGCCAGTAGTACACAACCCCAAGAGACCCAGTACTTC. Full variable domain (missing parts from reference TRBV19 and TRBJ2-5): DGGITQSPKYLFRKEGQNVTLSCEQNLNHDAMYWYRQDPGQGLRLIYYSQIVNDFQKGDIAEGYSVSREKKESFPLTVTSAQKNPTAFYLCASSTQPQETQYFGPGTRLLVL.

V usage is TRBV5-1 and J usage is TRBJ2-5; no reliable D call. Deletions cut 0 bases from V and 1 base from J, with 7 bases between. Germline CDR1 SGHRS, CDR2 YFSETQ. The CDR3 consists of 14 residues. The CDR3 loop reads CASSLGWVQETQYF. DNA of the CDR3: TGCGCCAGCAGCTTGGGGTGGGTCCAAGAGACCCAGTACTTC.

The rearrangement links TRBV5-4 to TRBJ2-1, with D possibly TRBD2 on 5 matching bases. Germline CDR1 and CDR2: SGHNT and YYREEE (reference sequence). Trimming removed 5 bases from V and 6 bases from J, with 9 bases in between. The CDR3 has 12 amino acids. CDR3 DNA sequence: TGTGCCAGCAGGGGGAGTCCCAATGAGCAGTTCTTC. The encoded protein is CASRGSPNEQFF.

The rearrangement joins TRBV6-1 to TRBJ2-1; D gene unclear. The germline CDR1 and CDR2 sequences are MNHNS and SASEGT. Deletions cut 0 bases from V and 10 bases from J, with 10 bases between. The CDR3 is 13 residues long. The CDR3 spells CASSEAPVSEQFF. CDR3 nucleotides: TGTGCCAGCAGTGAAGCCCCCGTCAGCGAGCAGTTCTTC.

The V and J genes are TRBV7-9 and TRBJ1-3; D possibly corresponds to TRBD1 (5 bases). The CDR3 covers 17 residues. The V gene lost 5 bases and the J gene lost 4 bases, with 21 bases spanning the gap. Germline CDR1 is SEHNR and CDR2 is FQNEAQ (reference sequence). The CDR3 protein is CASSPHRKGMIGNTIYF. The CDR3 DNA follows: TGTGCCAGCAGCCCCCACAGGAAGGGAATGATCGGAAACACCATATATTTT. Full variable domain (rest looked up from reference TRBV7-9 and TRBJ1-3): DTGVSQNPRHKITKRGQNVTFRCDPISEHNRLYWYRQTLGQGPEFLTYFQNEAQLEKSRLLSDRFSAERPKGSFSTLEIQRTEQGDSAMYLCASSPHRKGMIGNTIYFGEGSWLTVV.